The present entry profiles one T cell receptor (beta chain) with its context. Per the germline V gene, CDR1 is MNHNY and CDR2 is SVGAGI (reference sequence). Trimming left V 4 bases short and J 10 bases short, with 22 bases between. The CDR3 totals 16 residues. The protocol was immunoSEQ multiplex PCR, while the TCRdb copy is restricted to in-frame clones and leaves out a portion. The profile shows over 400,000 clones, nearly 90% of them singletons. Treatment indicated: approximately 18 received Ad26.COV2.S at low or high dose, single or two shots; about 5 received placebo; per-sample allocation not given. Material that was analyzed had been drawn on day 63 after the first vaccine or placebo injection. These data originate in a study of Ad26.COV2.S vaccination and SARS-CoV-2 variants.

The clonotype originates from a person between 18 and 60 years old who received the Ad26.COV2.S COVID-19 vaccine or a placebo. The sequences come from peripheral blood, collected in a trial of Ad26.COV2.S vaccine versus placebo. The J gene is TRBJ1-4, the V gene TRBV6-6; the D is unclear. The CDR3 DNA reads as TGTGCCAGCAGTTCTGACTCGTGGAAACAGACGGCAAAACTGTTTTTT. Translation: CASSSDSWKQTAKLFF.